Each of the 3 T cell receptor beta chains below was sequenced from the same sample in a study of identical twins' blood T cells. From the 5' RACE reads, TCRdb called clonotypes with MiXCR, one entry per CDR3 protein. This table holds fewer than 450,000 distinct CDR3 sequences, around 30% found once. Sequencing was done on a sample of PBMCs. The receptor set was obtained from a woman aged 18 to 55 in good health.

The chain combines TRBV3-1 with TRBJ1-1; TRBD1 might be the D (6 bases). Trimming cost V 1 base and J 11 bases, with 14 bases left between them. The CDR3 has 13 residues. Germline CDR1 and CDR2: LGHDT and YNNKEL (reference sequence). CDR3 protein: CASSQAGEGAAFF. The CDR3 nucleotides are TGTGCCAGCAGCCAAGCAGGGGAAGGTGCGGCTTTCTTT.

This clonotype was found many times. The genes are TRBV2 and TRBJ2-3; 11 bases agree with TRBD2. Per the germline V gene, CDR1 is SNHLY and CDR2 is FYNNEI. The CDR3 spans 16 residues. V lost 7 bases, J lost 4 bases, and 10 bases stayed unmatched. The CDR3 is CASTVLAGGIADTQYF. CDR3 DNA sequence: TGTGCCAGCACCGTCTTAGCGGGAGGGATTGCAGATACGCAGTATTTT. Looking up the rest from reference TRBV2 and TRBJ2-3 gives the full variable domain: EPEVTQTPSHQVTQMGQEVILRCVPISNHLYFYWYRQILGQKVEFLVSFYNNEISEKSEIFDDQFSVERPDGSNFTLKIRSTKLEDSAMYFCASTVLAGGIADTQYFGPGTRLTVL.

The CDR3 nucleotides are TGTGCCAATACCGGGACAGGGGGAATTCAGCCCCAGCATTTT. The encoded protein is CANTGTGGIQPQHF. The rearrangement links TRBV27 to TRBJ1-5; 11 bases align to TRBD1. In germline, CDR1 is MNHEY, CDR2 SMNVEV (reference sequence). J lost 6 bases, V lost 10 bases, and 8 bases had no gene match. This CDR3 spans 14 amino acids.